One and the same sample provided the 22 T cell receptor beta chains below, sequenced in a study of cytomegalovirus exposure and HLA in healthy donors. Use of 60 Vbeta and 13 Jbeta primers characterized the PCR. Method: immunoSEQ multiplex PCR; TCRdb's copy keeps in-frame clones and lacks some. The profile shows more than 85,000 clones, about three quarters of them singletons. Sequencing was done on a sample of PBMCs. These receptors were taken from a male donor in good health and CMV-seronegative.

The sample holds a few counts of this clone. The rearrangement uses TRBV4-3 and TRBJ1-5; the D is unclear. The ends were cut back, 0 bases at V and 0 bases at J, with 6 bases in the middle. This CDR3 is built from 15 residues. Looked up from germline, CDR1 is LGHNA and CDR2 is YSLEER. CDR3 DNA sequence: TGCGCCAGCAGCCAAGAACTCCGTAGCAATCAGCCCCAGCATTTT. Amino acids: CASSQELRSNQPQHF.

The chain has TRBV5-1 and TRBJ1-2; the match to TRBD1 covers 10 bases. Looked up from germline, CDR1 is SGHRS and CDR2 is YFSETQ. This CDR3 is 15 amino acids long. Unmatched junction bases numbered 7, after V lost 4 bases and J lost 4 bases. The CDR3 nucleotides are TGCGCCAGCAGCGAGGGGACAGGGGCGAGCTATGGCTACACCTTC. Its protein is CASSEGTGASYGYTF.

J is TRBJ2-2 and V is TRBV6-5, with 8 bases fitting TRBD1. There are 16 residues in the CDR3. Germline lookup yields CDR1 MNHEY and CDR2 SVGAGI. With V trimmed by 2 bases and J by 6 bases, 8 bases remained unmatched. This chain's CDR3 is CASSYARTGPPGELFF. In DNA form, the CDR3 reads TGTGCCAGCAGTTACGCGAGGACAGGGCCCCCCGGGGAGCTGTTTTTT.

V and J are TRBV6-5 and TRBJ2-1; possibly TRBD2 for D (6 bases). Trimming shortened V by 0 bases and J by 5 bases, and 11 bases separated the two germline ends. Germline V gene sequence: CDR1 MNHEY, CDR2 SVGAGI. This CDR3 comprises 15 residues. CDR3 sequence: CASSYSWDLNNEQFF. The CDR3 DNA is TGTGCCAGCAGTTACTCGTGGGACTTAAACAATGAGCAGTTCTTC.

The chain links TRBV19 to TRBJ2-3, with TRBD1 matching over 8 bases. The V gene's germline CDR1 is LNHDA and CDR2 SQIVND (reference sequence). There are 13 residues in the CDR3. V dropped 5 bases and J dropped 5; count of bases not matched to a gene: 3. The CDR3 loop reads CASSQTGVDTQYF. In DNA form, the CDR3 reads TGTGCCAGTAGTCAGACAGGGGTAGATACGCAGTATTTT. Combining the CDR3 with reference TRBV19 and TRBJ2-3 gives the whole variable domain DGGITQSPKYLFRKEGQNVTLSCEQNLNHDAMYWYRQDPGQGLRLIYYSQIVNDFQKGDIAEGYSVSREKKESFPLTVTSAQKNPTAFYLCASSQTGVDTQYFGPGTRLTVL.

CDR3 sequence (DNA): TGCGCCAGCAGCACCCCGGACAGGGGCTCTGGAAACACCATATATTTT. The encoded protein is CASSTPDRGSGNTIYF. The chain uses TRBV5-1 and TRBJ1-3; 9 bases are a match to TRBD1. The V segment lost 4 bases and the J segment 0 bases; nucleotides outside the gene matches: 5. Per the germline V gene, CDR1 is SGHRS and CDR2 is YFSETQ. CDR3 size: 16 residues.

The V gene is TRBV27, the J gene TRBJ2-1; 7 nucleotides line up with TRBD2. Germline CDR1 MNHEY, CDR2 SMNVEV (reference sequence). The CDR3 is 16 residues long. Losses at the gene ends were 7 bases for V and 5 bases for J; bases not matched to a gene: 14. CDR3 bases: TGTGCCAGCACCTCCTTTGGGGGAGGGCCCAACAATGAGCAGTTCTTC. Translated, it gives CASTSFGGGPNNEQFF.

This clone occurred a few times. The chain has TRBV28 and TRBJ1-2, with D possibly matching TRBD1 (6 bases). This CDR3 region has 13 residues. Germline V CDR1 and CDR2: MDHEN, SYDVKM. The V and J ends lost 7 bases and 4 bases respectively, with 13 bases between them. The CDR3 nucleotides read TGTGCCAGCAAGCAACAGGGAAGCTATGGCTACACCTTC. Amino acids: CASKQQGSYGYTF.

This clone has more than one count but fewer than ten. The rearrangement links TRBV19 to TRBJ1-3, with no clear D. The V end was cut by 3 bases, the J end by 0 bases, with 6 bases between. The CDR3 is made up of 14 amino acids. The germline V gene encodes CDR1 LNHDA and CDR2 SQIVND (reference sequence). CDR3 loop: CASSITASGNTIYF. In DNA form, the CDR3 reads TGTGCCAGTAGTATTACAGCCTCTGGAAACACCATATATTTT. Complete variable domain (other parts from reference TRBV19 and TRBJ1-3): DGGITQSPKYLFRKEGQNVTLSCEQNLNHDAMYWYRQDPGQGLRLIYYSQIVNDFQKGDIAEGYSVSREKKESFPLTVTSAQKNPTAFYLCASSITASGNTIYFGEGSWLTVV.

The chain carries TRBV5-6 and TRBJ2-6; 7 nucleotides match TRBD1. The germline V gene encodes CDR1 SGHDT and CDR2 YYEEEE. Losses at the gene ends were 2 bases for V and 1 base for J; bases not matched to a gene: 0. The CDR3 covers 15 residues. This CDR3 is CASSFRGSGANVLTF. The CDR3 DNA follows: TGTGCCAGCAGCTTCAGGGGGTCTGGGGCCAACGTCCTGACTTTC.

V is TRBV28 and J is TRBJ2-7, with a tentative D call TRBD1 (6 bases). The CDR3 is 12 amino acids. Looked up from germline, CDR1 is MDHEN and CDR2 is SYDVKM. Trimming cost V 4 bases and J 11 bases, with 15 bases left between them. The CDR3: CASSYGRDRKYF. Written as DNA, the CDR3 is TGTGCCAGCAGTTATGGGCGAGACAGGAAGTACTTC. The full variable domain, rest sourced from reference TRBV28 and TRBJ2-7, is DVKVTQSSRYLVKRTGEKVFLECVQDMDHENMFWYRQDPGLGLRLIYFSYDVKMKEKGDIPEGYSVSREKKERFSLILESASTNQTSMYLCASSYGRDRKYFGPGTRLTVT.

This chain uses TRBV28 with TRBJ1-5, with D maybe TRBD1 (6 bases). The CDR3 runs to 17 residues. From germline, CDR1 is MDHEN and CDR2 SYDVKM. The V gene lost 7 bases and the J gene lost 0 bases, with 19 bases spanning the gap. CDR3 DNA: TGTGCCAGCAACCCCGGGACACGAGTGACTAGCAATCAGCCCCAGCATTTT. This encodes CASNPGTRVTSNQPQHF.

The chain has TRBV27 and TRBJ1-2; D may be TRBD1 (6 bases). Trimming shortened V by 3 bases and J by 6 bases, and 14 bases separated the two germline ends. Germline V gene data show CDR1 as MNHEY and CDR2 as SMNVEV (reference sequence). CDR3 length: 14 amino acids. CDR3 loop: CASSFSGGLNGYTF. CDR3 in DNA: TGTGCCAGCAGTTTCTCCGGGGGGCTGAATGGCTACACCTTC.

This clone was recorded a few times. The rearrangement links TRBV27 to TRBJ1-5; the D is unclear. The V gene's germline CDR1 is MNHEY and CDR2 SMNVEV (reference sequence). The CDR3 is 14 amino acids. Between the trimmed V and J ends, which lost 4 bases and 4 bases, there was a span of 11 bases. CDR3 sequence reads: CASSSGSLNQPQHF. The DNA of the CDR3 is TGTGCCAGCAGTTCCGGGTCCTTGAATCAGCCCCAGCATTTT.

Only a few counts were recorded for this clone. V and J are TRBV19 and TRBJ2-7; 10 positions match TRBD2. The CDR3 has 17 amino acids. Trimming at V came to 3 bases and at J to 0 bases, leaving 8 bases not matched to a gene. Germline V gives CDR1 LNHDA, CDR2 SQIVND (reference sequence). This CDR3 reads CASSMIASGSGSYEQYF. In nucleotides, the CDR3 is TGTGCCAGTAGTATGATCGCTAGCGGGAGTGGCTCCTACGAGCAGTACTTC.

CDR3 amino acids: CASSLGVRDYGYTF. CDR3 nucleotides: TGTGCCAGCAGTTTAGGCGTCAGGGACTATGGCTACACCTTC. The chain is built from TRBV28 and TRBJ1-2, with D perhaps matching TRBD1 (5 bases). The CDR3 is 14 residues long. With 2 bases removed from V and 3 bases from J, the gap between germline ends came to 10 bases. Germline V gene sequence: CDR1 MDHEN, CDR2 SYDVKM.

This sequence joins TRBV15 and TRBJ2-7; D is uncertain. Germline CDR1 and CDR2: LNHNV and YYDKDF (reference sequence). CDR3 size: 13 residues. V was pared by 6 bases and J by 2 bases, with 11 bases between. CDR3 amino acids: CATSVLVPYEQYF. CDR3 coding DNA: TGTGCCACCAGTGTTCTAGTTCCCTACGAGCAGTACTTC.

This chain joins TRBV27 and TRBJ1-2; 7 bases are shared with TRBD1. Germline CDR1 reads MNHEY; CDR2 reads SMNVEV (reference sequence). The CDR3 contains 14 residues. V trimming: 6 bases; J trimming: 4 bases; junction bases outside the gene matches: 8. CDR3 sequence reads: CASRIAGGAYGYTF. The CDR3 DNA reads as TGTGCCAGCAGAATAGCAGGGGGTGCCTATGGCTACACCTTC.

V is TRBV30 and J is TRBJ2-5, with a weak D call TRBD1 (6 bases). CDR3 length: 16 amino acids. The germline gives CDR1 GTSNPN, CDR2 SVGIG (reference sequence). The germline V and J ends were trimmed by 0 bases and 4 bases, with 18 bases remaining between them. Here the CDR3 reads CAWSVLGGVVGETQYF. The CDR3 DNA is TGTGCCTGGAGTGTTTTAGGGGGAGTTGTGGGAGAGACCCAGTACTTC.

Only one count was recorded for this clone. The J gene is TRBJ1-1, the V gene TRBV7-2, with D possibly being TRBD1 (5 bases). The CDR3 length is 12 residues. The V gene's germline CDR1 is SGHTA and CDR2 FQGNSA. V was cut by 3 bases and J by 5 bases, with 7 bases left in between. The CDR3 DNA sequence: TGTGCCAGCAGCTTGACAGATACTGAAGCTTTCTTT. Amino acid sequence: CASSLTDTEAFF.

The rearrangement joins TRBV29-1 to TRBJ1-5; D perhaps matches TRBD1 (6 bases). V was clipped by 7 bases and J by 6 bases, with 25 bases between them. The CDR3 has 16 amino acids. Germline V gene lookup returns CDR1 SQVTM and CDR2 ANQGSEA. CDR3 DNA sequence: TGCAGCGCCTTAACCCCGCGGGGGGCGCTGGGTCAGCCCCAGCATTTT. Its protein is CSALTPRGALGQPQHF.

The table lists this clone with a count of one. The gene calls are TRBV28 and TRBJ2-2, with unresolved D. Trimming removed 6 bases at V and 7 bases at J, with 15 bases between. The length of the CDR3 is 14 residues. The germline CDR1 and CDR2 sequences are MDHEN and SYDVKM. In DNA, the CDR3 is TGTGCCAGCAGCCGCGTGCGTCCTTTCGGGGAGCTGTTTTTT. Amino acids: CASSRVRPFGELFF. Full variable domain (remainder filled in from reference TRBV28 and TRBJ2-2): DVKVTQSSRYLVKRTGEKVFLECVQDMDHENMFWYRQDPGLGLRLIYFSYDVKMKEKGDIPEGYSVSREKKERFSLILESASTNQTSMYLCASSRVRPFGELFFGEGSRLTVL.